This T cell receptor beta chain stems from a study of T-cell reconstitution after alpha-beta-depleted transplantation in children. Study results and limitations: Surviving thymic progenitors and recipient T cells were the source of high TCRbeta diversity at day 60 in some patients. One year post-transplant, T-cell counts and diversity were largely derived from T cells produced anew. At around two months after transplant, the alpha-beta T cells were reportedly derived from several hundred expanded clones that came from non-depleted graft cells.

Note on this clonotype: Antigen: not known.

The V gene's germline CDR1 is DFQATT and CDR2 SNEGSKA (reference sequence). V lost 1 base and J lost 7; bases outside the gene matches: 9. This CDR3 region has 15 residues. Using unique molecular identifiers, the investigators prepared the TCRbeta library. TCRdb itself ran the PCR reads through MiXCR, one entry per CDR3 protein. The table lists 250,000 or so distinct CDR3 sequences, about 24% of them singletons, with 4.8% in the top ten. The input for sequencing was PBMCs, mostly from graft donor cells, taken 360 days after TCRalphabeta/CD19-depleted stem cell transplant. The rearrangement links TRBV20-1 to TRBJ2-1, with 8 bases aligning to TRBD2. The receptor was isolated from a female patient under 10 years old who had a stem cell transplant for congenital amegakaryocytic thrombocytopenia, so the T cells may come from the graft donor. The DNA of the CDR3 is TGCAGTGCTAGAGTGGGAGCGGGAGTTTGGAATGAGCAGTTCTTC. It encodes CSARVGAGVWNEQFF.